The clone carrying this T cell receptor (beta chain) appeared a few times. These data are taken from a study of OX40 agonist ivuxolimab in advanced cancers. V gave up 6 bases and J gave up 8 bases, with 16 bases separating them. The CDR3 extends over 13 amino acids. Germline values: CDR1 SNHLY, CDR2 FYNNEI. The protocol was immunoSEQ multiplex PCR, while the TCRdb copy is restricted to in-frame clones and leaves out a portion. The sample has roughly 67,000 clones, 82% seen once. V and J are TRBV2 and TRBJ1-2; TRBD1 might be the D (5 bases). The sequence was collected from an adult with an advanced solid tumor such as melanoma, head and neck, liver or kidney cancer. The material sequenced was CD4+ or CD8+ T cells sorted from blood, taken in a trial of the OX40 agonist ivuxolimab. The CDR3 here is CASRDDSPRGYTF. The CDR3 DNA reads TGTGCCAGCAGGGACGACAGTCCGAGGGGCTACACCTTC. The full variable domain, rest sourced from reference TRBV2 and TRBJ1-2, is EPEVTQTPSHQVTQMGQEVILRCVPISNHLYFYWYRQILGQKVEFLVSFYNNEISEKSEIFDDQFSVERPDGSNFTLKIRSTKLEDSAMYFCASRDDSPRGYTFGSGTRLTVV.